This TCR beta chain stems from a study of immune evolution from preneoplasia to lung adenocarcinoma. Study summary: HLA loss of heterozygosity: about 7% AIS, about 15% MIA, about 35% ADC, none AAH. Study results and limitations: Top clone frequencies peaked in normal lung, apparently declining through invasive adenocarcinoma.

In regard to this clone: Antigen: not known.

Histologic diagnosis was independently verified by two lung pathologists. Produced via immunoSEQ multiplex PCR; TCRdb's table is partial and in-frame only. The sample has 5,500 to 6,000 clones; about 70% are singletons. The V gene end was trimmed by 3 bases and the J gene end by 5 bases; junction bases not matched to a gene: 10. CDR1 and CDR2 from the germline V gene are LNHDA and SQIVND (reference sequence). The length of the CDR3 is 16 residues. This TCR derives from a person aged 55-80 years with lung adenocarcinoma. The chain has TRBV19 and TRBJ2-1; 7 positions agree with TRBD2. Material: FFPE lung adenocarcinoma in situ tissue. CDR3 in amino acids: CASSIRWGGEDNEQFF. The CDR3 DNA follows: TGTGCCAGTAGTATTCGGTGGGGGGGAGAGGACAATGAGCAGTTCTTC.